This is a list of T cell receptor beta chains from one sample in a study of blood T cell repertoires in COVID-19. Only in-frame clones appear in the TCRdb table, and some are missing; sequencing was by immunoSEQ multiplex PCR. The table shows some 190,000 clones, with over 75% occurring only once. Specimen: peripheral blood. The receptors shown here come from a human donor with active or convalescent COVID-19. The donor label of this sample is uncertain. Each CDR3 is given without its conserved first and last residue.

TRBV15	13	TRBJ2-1	ATSREGTGFDEQF
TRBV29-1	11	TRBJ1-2	SVVGQFFDGYT
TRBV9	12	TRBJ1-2	ASSVVPGDYGYT
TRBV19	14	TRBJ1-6	ASSPSPGLGNSPLH
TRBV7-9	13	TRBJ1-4	ASSLLGRGAEKLF
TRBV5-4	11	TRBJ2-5	ASSAHTGETQY
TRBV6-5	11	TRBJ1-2	ASSYARSYGYT
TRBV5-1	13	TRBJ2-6	ASSLGGPGANVLT
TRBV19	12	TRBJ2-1	ASSRGGGYNEQF
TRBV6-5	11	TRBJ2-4	ASRTGGENIQY
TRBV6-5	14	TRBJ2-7	ASSYSLAGGSYEQY
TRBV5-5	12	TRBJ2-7	ASSSTGVIYEQY
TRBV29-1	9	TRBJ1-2	SVGSGYGYT
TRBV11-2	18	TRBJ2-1	ASSLDLRRASGRVRNEQF
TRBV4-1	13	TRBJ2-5	ASSDPRGREKTQY
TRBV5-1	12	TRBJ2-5	ASGLGQGSETQY
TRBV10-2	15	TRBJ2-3	ASSDYLGQGGTDTQY
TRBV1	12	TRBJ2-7	TSSRRRGLYEQY
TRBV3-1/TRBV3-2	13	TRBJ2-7	ASSPQSQGSYEQY
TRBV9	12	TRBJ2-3	ASSVGRTSDTQY
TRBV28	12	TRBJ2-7	ASSFPETSGKQY
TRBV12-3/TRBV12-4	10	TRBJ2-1	ASSRTSGKQF
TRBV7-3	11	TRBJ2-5	ASSFGSGETQY
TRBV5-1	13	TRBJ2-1	ASLPDSLSYNEQF
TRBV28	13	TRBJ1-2	ASRRGGPPTGGYT
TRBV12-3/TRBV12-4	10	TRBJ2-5	ASSLPRETQY
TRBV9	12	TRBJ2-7	ASSVAGSQVEQY
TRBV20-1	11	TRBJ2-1	SASVAGGGEQF
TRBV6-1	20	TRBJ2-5	ASSEAPFWGAGASGRQETQY